This T cell receptor beta chain emerged from a study of breast tumors, draining lymph nodes, adjacent tissues (dated by TCRdb to about 2016). In the study overall: TCR beta repertoires were compared across tumor, adjacent nontumor tissue and axillary lymph nodes obtained from breast cancer patients. The study was designed to assess the relationships and possible T-cell exchange between tumor, surrounding tissue and draining lymph node repertoires in human breast cancer. Findings and caveats that apply to the study as a whole: Tumors showed preferential V and J gene usage, and their T-cell repertoire diversity fell below that of lymph nodes yet above that of nontumor tissue. The data were considered consistent with most tumor T cells being derived from the lymph node and subsequently expanding within tumor tissue. In luminal-like breast cancer, tumor and nontumor tissue repertoires resembled each other significantly more than in basal-like breast cancer. The conclusion that tumor T cells originate in lymph nodes was presented as consistent with a hypothesis rather than as directly demonstrated.

Between the V and J ends, shortened by 4 bases and 0 bases respectively, the junction contains 12 bases. Counted from cysteine to phenylalanine, this CDR3 has 15 amino acids. Only CDR3 DNA is held: 45 bases, read in frame from base 1. CDR1 and CDR2 are read off the germline V gene as SNHLY and FYNNEI. Sequencing relied on an Illumina HiSeq 2000. Multiplex PCR amplification was used to generate the TCR beta chain libraries. The amplified TCR beta chain products were analyzed by high-throughput sequencing. TCRdb applied fastp at Q25 and MiXCR to the public reads, then kept only in-frame beta chains. Rows merge per CDR3 protein into single entries with the most common DNA and genes. The sample table records 150,000 to 200,000 distinct CDR3 sequences; 25% to 40% of these occur just once. The leading ten clones occupy 4% to 5.5% of the sample. Concerning this clonotype: Its antigen is not yet known. No much larger clone is present one base from it, and per-base qualities are unavailable.

The axillary draining lymph nodes of breast cancer patients were the source of the lymph node samples. Here the chain combines TRBV2 and TRBJ2-5, with the D call tentatively TRBD1 or TRBD2, each fitting 6 bases. The sample consisted of axillary lymph node tissue. The sequence came from a female donor with breast cancer. Some clones in this sample may be carry-over from other donors' samples. The nucleotides are TGTGCCAGCAGTGTAGGGGGAGGAAACCAAGAGACCCAGTACTTC. It encodes CASSVGGGNQETQYF.